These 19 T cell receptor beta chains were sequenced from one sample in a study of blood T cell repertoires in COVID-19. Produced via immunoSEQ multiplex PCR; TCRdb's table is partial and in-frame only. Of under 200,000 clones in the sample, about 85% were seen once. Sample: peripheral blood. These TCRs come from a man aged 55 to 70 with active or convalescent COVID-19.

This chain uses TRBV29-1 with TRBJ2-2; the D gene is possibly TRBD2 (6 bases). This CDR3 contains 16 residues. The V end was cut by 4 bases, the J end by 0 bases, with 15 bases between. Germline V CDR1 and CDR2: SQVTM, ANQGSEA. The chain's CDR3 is CSVGGSRDSNTGELFF. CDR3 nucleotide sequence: TGCAGCGTTGGGGGGTCCCGGGACTCGAACACCGGGGAGCTGTTTTTT.

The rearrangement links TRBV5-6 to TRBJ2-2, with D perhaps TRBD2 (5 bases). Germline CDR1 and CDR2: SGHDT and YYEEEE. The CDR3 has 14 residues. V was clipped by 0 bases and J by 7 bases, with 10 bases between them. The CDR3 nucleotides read TGTGCCAGCAGCTTGGGCAGCGGAGGCGGGGAGCTGTTTTTT. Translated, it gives CASSLGSGGGELFF. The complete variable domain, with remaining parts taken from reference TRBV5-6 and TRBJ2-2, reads DAGVTQSPTHLIKTRGQQVTLRCSPKSGHDTVSWYQQALGQGPQFIFQYYEEEERQRGNFPDRFSGHQFPNYSSELNVNALLLGDSALYLCASSLGSGGGELFFGEGSRLTVL.

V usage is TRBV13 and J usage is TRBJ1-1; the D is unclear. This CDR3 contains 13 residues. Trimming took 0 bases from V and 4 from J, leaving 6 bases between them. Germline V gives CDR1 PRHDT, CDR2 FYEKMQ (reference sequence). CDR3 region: CASSLGAGTEAFF. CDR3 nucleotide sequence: TGTGCCAGCAGCTTAGGGGCTGGCACTGAAGCTTTCTTT.

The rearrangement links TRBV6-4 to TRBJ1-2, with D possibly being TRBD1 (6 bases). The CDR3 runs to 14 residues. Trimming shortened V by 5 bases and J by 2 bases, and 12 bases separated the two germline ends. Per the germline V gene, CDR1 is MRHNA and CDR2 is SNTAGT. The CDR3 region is CASSPDSANYGYTF. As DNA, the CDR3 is TGTGCCAGCAGTCCGGACAGTGCGAACTATGGCTACACCTTC.

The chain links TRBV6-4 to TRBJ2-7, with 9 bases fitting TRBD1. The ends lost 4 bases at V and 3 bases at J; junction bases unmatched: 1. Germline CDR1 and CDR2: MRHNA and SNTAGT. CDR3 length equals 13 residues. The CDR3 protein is CASSADRGYEQYF. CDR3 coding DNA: TGTGCCAGCAGTGCGGACAGGGGCTACGAGCAGTACTTC.

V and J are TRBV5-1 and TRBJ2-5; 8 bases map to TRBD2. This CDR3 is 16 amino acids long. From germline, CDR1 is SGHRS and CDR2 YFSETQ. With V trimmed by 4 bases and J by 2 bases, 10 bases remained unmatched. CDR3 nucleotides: TGCGCCAGCAGCCCAGGACTAGCCTCTCATCAAGAGACCCAGTACTTC. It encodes CASSPGLASHQETQYF.

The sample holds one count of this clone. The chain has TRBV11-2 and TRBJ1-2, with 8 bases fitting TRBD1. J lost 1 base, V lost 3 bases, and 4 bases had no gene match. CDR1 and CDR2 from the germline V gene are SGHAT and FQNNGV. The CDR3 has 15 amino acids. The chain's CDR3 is CASSFRQGSNYGYTF. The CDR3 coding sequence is TGTGCCAGCAGCTTCCGACAGGGGAGTAACTATGGCTACACCTTC.

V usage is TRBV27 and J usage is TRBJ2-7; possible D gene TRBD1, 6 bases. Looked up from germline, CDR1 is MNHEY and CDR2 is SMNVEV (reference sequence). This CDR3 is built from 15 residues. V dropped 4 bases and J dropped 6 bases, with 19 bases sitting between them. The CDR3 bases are TGTGCCAGCAGTTCCGGGACAAGCCTAACGGGCGAGCAGTACTTC. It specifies CASSSGTSLTGEQYF.

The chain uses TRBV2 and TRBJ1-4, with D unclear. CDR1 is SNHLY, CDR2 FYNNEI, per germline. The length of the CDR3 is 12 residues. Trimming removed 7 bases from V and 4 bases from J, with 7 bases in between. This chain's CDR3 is CASTPYNEKLFF. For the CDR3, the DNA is TGTGCCAGCACTCCTTATAATGAAAAACTGTTTTTT.

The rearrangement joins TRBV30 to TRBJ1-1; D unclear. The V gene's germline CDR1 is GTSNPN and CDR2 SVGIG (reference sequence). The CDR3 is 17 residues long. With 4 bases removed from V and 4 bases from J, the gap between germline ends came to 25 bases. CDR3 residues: CAWKKMVNHKCRTEAFF. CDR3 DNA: TGTGCCTGGAAGAAGATGGTGAACCACAAATGCCGCACTGAAGCTTTCTTT.

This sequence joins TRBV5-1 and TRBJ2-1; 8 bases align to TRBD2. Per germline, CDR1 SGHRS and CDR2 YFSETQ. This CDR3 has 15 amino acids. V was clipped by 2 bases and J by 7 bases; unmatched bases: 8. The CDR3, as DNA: TGCGCCAGCAGCTTAGCAACTAGCGGAAGGAATGAGCAGTTCTTC. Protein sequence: CASSLATSGRNEQFF.

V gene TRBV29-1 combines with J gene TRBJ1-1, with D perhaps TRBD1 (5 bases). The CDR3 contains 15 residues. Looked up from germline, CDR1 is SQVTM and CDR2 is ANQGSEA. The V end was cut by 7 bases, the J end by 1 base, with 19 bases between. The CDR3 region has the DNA TGCAGCGCTCGGCGGGGGGTTGAGGCGAACACTGAAGCTTTCTTT. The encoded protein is CSARRGVEANTEAFF.

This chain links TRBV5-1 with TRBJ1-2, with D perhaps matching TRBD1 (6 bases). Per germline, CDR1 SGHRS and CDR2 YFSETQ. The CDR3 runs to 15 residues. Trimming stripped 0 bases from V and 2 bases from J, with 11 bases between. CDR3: CASSLAGTGNYGYTF. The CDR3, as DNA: TGCGCCAGCAGCTTGGCCGGAACAGGGAACTATGGCTACACCTTC.

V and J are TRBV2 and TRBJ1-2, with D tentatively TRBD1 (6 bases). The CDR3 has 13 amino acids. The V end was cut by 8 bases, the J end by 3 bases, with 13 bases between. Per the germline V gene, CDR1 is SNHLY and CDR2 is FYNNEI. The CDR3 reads CASLGDTHYGYTF. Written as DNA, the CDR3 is TGTGCCAGCCTTGGGGACACCCACTATGGCTACACCTTC. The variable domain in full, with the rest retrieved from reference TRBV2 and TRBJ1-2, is EPEVTQTPSHQVTQMGQEVILRCVPISNHLYFYWYRQILGQKVEFLVSFYNNEISEKSEIFDDQFSVERPDGSNFTLKIRSTKLEDSAMYFCASLGDTHYGYTFGSGTRLTVV.

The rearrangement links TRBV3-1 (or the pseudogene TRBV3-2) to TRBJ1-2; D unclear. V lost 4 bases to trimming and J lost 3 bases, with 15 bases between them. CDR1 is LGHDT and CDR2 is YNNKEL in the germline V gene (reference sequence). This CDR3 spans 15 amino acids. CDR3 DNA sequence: TGTGCCAGCAGCCCGTGGACGGGCGGGTACTATGGCTACACCTTC. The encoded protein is CASSPWTGGYYGYTF.

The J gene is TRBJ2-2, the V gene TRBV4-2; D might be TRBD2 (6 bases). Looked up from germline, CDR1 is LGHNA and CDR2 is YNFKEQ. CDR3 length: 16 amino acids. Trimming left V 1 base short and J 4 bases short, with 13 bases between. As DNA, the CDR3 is TGTGCCAGCAGCCAAGTTGATCGGGGGATCACCGGGGAGCTGTTTTTT. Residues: CASSQVDRGITGELFF.

The DNA for the CDR3 is TGTGCCAGCAGAACCAGCGGGCAAGAGACCCAGTACTTC. Protein sequence: CASRTSGQETQYF. V usage is TRBV12-3 or TRBV12-4 and J usage is TRBJ2-5; possible D gene TRBD2, 6 bases. V was pared by 6 bases and J by 2 bases, with 10 bases between. The CDR3 runs 13 residues.

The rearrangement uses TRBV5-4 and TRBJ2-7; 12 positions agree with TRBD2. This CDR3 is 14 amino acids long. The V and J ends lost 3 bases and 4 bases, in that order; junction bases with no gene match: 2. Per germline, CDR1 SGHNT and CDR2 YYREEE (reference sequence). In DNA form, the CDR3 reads TGTGCCAGCAGCTCTAGCGGGGGGGTTTACGAGCAGTACTTC. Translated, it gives CASSSSGGVYEQYF.

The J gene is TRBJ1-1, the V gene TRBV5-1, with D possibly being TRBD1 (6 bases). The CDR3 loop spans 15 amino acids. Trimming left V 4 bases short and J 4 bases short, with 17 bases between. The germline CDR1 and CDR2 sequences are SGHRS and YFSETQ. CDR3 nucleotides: TGCGCCAGCAGCGTGGACCCAGGGGTTGTCACTGAAGCTTTCTTT. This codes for CASSVDPGVVTEAFF.